A single TCR beta chain is shown here with its context. The target of this receptor is not known. Base qualities are not provided; no much larger clone lies one nucleotide away. This entry comes from a study of cytomegalovirus exposure and HLA in healthy donors (TCRdb year 2017). General notes on the study: The 666 repertoires of the first cohort and the roughly 110 validation repertoires were produced on the same platform, according to a later analysis. The study aimed to test whether signatures of past pathogen exposure could be identified by cataloging public T cell receptors. Besides the first cohort of hundreds of subjects, a separate validation cohort made up of roughly 120 different subjects was used. To predict cytomegalovirus infection status, the study combined high-throughput TCR immunosequencing, statistical association of individual TCRs with disease status, and machine learning. What the authors observed across the whole study: The classifier was reported to diagnose cytomegalovirus status with high specificity and sensitivity in both the original and validation cohorts. While some public TCRs were present in many individuals, most TCR sequences turned up only very rarely across donors. In a later analysis, TCRs clustered in the first cohort were found to also tend to co-occur in the 100 to 150 validation repertoires, with over 90% of cluster scores above 0. All 120 or so repertoires were used to score co-occurrence in the validation cohort in a later analysis, because that analysis had no HLA typing for the cohort. It was suggested by the authors that the approach could potentially be generalized to other disease states and immunological phenotypes. A few of the identified cytomegalovirus-associated TCR beta chains were confirmed in vitro to be specific for cytomegalovirus antigens. The study gave a list of under 200 TCR beta chains associated with cytomegalovirus.

The protocol used for the library was the immunoSEQ multiplex PCR assay. Per the authors' processing: A statistical classification framework was developed to diagnose cytomegalovirus status using the catalog of TCR beta chain sequences. Held by TCRdb, this immuneACCESS table contains in-frame sequences only and omits some clones. Under half of the omission traces to an unresolved V gene where checked; the cause of the rest is unknown. V and J calls and clone size are as listed in that table; D and trimming were resolved from the DNA. Here the sample has 150,000 to 200,000 clones; roughly 84% occur a single time. About a tenth of the sample lies in the top ten. The donors belonged to the validation cohort of roughly 120 subjects, which was separate from the approximately 700-subject first cohort. The germline V gene (reference sequence) provides CDR1 LNHDA and CDR2 SQIVND. The CDR3 goes from the cysteine to the phenylalanine over 13 residues. Just CDR3 DNA is preserved here, 39 bases in frame from base 1. V is shortened by 10 bases, J by 3 bases, and the region joining them spans 12 bases.

This chain is built from TRBV19 and TRBJ1-4, with no reliable assignment of the D segment. This clonotype was obtained from a man aged 25-45 years in good health and CMV-seropositive. The source material was PBMCs. CDR3 sequence: CATGLEANEKLFF. The nucleotide sequence is TGTGCCACCGGATTGGAGGCTAATGAAAAACTGTTTTTT.